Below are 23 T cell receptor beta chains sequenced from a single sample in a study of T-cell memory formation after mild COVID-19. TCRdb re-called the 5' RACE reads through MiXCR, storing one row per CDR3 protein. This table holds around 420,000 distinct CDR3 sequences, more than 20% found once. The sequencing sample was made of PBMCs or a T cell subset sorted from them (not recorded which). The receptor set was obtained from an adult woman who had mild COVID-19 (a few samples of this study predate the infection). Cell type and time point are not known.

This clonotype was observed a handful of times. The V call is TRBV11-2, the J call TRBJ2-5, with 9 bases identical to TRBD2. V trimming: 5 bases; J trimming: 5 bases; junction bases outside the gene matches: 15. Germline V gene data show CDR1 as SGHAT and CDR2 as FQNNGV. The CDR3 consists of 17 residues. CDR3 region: CASSPGTGTSFVETQYF. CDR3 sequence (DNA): TGTGCCAGCAGCCCGGGGACCGGGACTAGCTTTGTGGAGACCCAGTACTTC. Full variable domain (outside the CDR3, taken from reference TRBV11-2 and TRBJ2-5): EAGVAQSPRYKIIEKRQSVAFWCNPISGHATLYWYQQILGQGPKLLIQFQNNGVVDDSQLPKDRFSAERLKGVDSTLKIQPAKLEDSAVYLCASSPGTGTSFVETQYFGPGTRLLVL.

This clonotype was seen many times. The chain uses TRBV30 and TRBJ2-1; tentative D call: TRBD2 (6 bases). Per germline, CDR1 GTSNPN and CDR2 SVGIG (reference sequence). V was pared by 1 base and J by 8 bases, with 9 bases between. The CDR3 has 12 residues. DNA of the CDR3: TGTGCCTGGAGTGCGGGGGAGGATGAGCAGTTCTTC. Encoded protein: CAWSAGEDEQFF. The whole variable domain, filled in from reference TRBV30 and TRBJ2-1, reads SQTIHQWPATLVQPVGSPLSLECTVEGTSNPNLYWYRQAAGRGLQLLFYSVGIGQISSEVPQNLSASRPQDRQFILSSKKLLLSDSGFYLCAWSAGEDEQFFGPGTRLTVL.

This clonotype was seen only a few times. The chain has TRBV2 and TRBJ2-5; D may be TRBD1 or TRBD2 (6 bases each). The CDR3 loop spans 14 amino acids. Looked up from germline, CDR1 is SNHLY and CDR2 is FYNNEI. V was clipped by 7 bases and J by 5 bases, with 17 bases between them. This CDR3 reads CASNWRGVQETQYF. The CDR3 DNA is TGTGCCAGCAACTGGAGGGGGGTTCAGGAGACCCAGTACTTC.

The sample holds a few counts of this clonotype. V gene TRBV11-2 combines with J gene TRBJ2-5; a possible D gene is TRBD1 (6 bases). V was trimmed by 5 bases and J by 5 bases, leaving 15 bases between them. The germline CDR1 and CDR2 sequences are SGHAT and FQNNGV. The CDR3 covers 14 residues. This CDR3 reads CASSPQGRGETQYF. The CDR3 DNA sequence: TGTGCCAGCAGCCCACAGGGCAGAGGGGAGACCCAGTACTTC.

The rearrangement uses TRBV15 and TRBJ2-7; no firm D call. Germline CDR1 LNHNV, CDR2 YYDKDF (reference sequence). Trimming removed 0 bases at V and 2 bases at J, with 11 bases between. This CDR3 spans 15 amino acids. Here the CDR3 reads CATSRDRTATYEQYF. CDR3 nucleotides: TGTGCCACCAGCAGAGACCGGACGGCAACCTACGAGCAGTACTTC.

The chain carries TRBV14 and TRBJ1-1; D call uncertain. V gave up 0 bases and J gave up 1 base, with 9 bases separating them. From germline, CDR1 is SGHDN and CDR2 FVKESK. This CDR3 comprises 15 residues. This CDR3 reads CASSQDWAGNTEAFF. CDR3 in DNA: TGTGCCAGCAGCCAAGATTGGGCAGGGAACACTGAAGCTTTCTTT.

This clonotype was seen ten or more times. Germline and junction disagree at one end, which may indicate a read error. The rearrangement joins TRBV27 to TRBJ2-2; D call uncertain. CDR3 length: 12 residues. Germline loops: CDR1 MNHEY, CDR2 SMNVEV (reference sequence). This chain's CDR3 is CASSFGTGELFF. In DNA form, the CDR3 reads TGCGCCAGCAGCTTTGGCACCGGGGAGCTGTTTTTT.

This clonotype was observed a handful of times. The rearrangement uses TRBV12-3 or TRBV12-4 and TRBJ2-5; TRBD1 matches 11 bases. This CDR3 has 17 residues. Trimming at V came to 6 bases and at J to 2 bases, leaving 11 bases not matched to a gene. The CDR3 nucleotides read TGTGCCAGCAGCCATTACGGGACAGGGGGAGAGCAAGAGACCCAGTACTTC. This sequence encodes CASSHYGTGGEQETQYF.

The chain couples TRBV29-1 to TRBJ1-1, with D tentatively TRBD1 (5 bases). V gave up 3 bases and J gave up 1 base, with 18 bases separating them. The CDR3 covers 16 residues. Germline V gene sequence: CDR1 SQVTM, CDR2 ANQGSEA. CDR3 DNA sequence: TGCAGCGTTGACGGTCAAGGGGTAAGGACGAACACTGAAGCTTTCTTT. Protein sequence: CSVDGQGVRTNTEAFF.

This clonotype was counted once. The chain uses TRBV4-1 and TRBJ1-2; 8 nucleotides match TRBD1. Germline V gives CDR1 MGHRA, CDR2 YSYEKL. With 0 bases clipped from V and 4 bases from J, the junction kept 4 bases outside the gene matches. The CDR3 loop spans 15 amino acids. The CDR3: CASSQELTGAYGYTF. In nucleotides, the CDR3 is TGCGCCAGCAGCCAAGAGTTGACAGGGGCCTATGGCTACACCTTC.

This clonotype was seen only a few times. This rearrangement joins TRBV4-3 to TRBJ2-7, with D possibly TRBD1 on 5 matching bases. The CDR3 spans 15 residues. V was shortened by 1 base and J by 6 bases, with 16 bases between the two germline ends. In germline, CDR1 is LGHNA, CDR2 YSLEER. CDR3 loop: CASSQVWGQGGEQYF. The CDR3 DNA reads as TGCGCCAGCAGCCAAGTCTGGGGCCAGGGCGGCGAGCAGTACTTC.

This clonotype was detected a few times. CDR3: CASSIGQGAYEQYF. The CDR3 DNA follows: TGTGCCAGTAGTATTGGACAGGGCGCCTACGAGCAGTACTTC. The V call is TRBV19, the J call TRBJ2-7; 8 bases match TRBD1. CDR1 is LNHDA, CDR2 SQIVND, per germline (reference sequence). The CDR3 totals 14 residues. The ends lost 3 bases at V and 2 bases at J; junction bases unmatched: 3.

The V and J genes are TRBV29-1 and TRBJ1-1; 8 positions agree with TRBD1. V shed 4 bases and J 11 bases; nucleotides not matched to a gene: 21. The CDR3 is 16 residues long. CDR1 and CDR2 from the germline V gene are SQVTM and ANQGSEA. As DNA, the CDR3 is TGCAGCGTTGTGGGGGTCACCGGGACAGGAAACATATTGGCTTTCTTT. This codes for CSVVGVTGTGNILAFF.

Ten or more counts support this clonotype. CDR3 sequence: CASSFPTGGELFF. CDR3 sequence (DNA): TGTGCCAGCAGTTTCCCAACCGGCGGGGAGCTGTTTTTT. The chain is built from TRBV27 and TRBJ2-2; unclear D gene. Germline V gene sequence: CDR1 MNHEY, CDR2 SMNVEV (reference sequence). This CDR3 contains 13 residues. Trimming removed 3 bases at V and 7 bases at J, with 9 bases between.

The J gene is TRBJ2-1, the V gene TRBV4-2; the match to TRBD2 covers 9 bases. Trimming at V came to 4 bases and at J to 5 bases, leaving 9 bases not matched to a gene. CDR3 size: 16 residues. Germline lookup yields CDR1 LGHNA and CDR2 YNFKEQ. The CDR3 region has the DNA TGTGCCAGCAGCCCACATAGCGGGAGTATCAACAATGAGCAGTTCTTC. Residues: CASSPHSGSINNEQFF.

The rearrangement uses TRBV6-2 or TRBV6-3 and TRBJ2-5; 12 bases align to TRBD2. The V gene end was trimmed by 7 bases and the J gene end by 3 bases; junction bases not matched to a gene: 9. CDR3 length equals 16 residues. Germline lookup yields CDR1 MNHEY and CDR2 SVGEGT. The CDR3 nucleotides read TGTGCCAGCACCCCTGGGACTAGCGGGCCTAAAGAGACCCAGTACTTC. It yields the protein CASTPGTSGPKETQYF.

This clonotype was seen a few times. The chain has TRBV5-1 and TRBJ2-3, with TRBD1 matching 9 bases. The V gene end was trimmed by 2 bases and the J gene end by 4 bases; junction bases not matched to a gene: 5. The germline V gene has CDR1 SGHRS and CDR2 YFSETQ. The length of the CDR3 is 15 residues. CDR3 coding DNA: TGCGCCAGCAGCTTTCCGGGACAGGGCGCAGATACGCAGTATTTT. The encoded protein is CASSFPGQGADTQYF.

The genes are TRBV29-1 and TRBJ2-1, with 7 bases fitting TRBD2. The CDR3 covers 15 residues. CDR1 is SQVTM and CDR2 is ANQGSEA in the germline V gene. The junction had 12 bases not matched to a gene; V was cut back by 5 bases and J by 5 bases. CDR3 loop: CSVRARRGEDNEQFF. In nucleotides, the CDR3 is TGCAGCGTTCGGGCCCGCCGGGGGGAAGACAATGAGCAGTTCTTC.

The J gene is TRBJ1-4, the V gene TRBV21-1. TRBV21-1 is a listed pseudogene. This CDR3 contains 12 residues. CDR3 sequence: CASSKVIRIVFF. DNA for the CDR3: TGTGCCAGCAGCAAAGTCATCCGCATAGTGTTTTTT.

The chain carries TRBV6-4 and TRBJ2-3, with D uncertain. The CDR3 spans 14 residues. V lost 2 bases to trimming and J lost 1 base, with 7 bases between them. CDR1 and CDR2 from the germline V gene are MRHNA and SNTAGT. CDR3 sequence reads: CASSDMQGTDTQYF. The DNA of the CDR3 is TGTGCCAGCAGTGACATGCAGGGCACAGATACGCAGTATTTT.

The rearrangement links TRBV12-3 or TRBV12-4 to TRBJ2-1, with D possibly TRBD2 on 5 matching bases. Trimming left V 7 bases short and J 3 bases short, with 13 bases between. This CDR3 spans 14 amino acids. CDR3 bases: TGTGCCAGCATAAGAGGGTCCTTCTACAATGAGCAGTTCTTC. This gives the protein CASIRGSFYNEQFF.

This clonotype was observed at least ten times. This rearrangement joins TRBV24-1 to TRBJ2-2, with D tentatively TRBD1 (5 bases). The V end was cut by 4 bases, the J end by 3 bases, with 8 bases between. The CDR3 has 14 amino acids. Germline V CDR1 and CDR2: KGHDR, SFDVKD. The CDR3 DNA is TGTGCCACCAGTGACGGCAGGGACACCGGGGAGCTGTTTTTT. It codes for CATSDGRDTGELFF.

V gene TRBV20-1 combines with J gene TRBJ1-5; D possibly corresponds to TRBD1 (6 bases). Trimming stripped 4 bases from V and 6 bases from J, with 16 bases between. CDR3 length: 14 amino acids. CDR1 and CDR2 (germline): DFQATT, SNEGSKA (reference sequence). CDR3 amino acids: CSATEVGGAQPQHF. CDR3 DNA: TGCAGTGCTACCGAAGTAGGGGGGGCTCAGCCCCAGCATTTT.